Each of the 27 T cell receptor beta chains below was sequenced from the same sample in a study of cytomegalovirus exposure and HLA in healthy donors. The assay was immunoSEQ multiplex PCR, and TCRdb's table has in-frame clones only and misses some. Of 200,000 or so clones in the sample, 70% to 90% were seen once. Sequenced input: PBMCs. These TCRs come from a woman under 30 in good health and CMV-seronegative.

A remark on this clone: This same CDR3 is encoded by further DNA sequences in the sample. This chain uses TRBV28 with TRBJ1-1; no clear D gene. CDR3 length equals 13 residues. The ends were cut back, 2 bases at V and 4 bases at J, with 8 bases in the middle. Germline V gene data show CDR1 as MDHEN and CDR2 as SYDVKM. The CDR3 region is CASSLGGGTEAFF. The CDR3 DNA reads TGTGCCAGCAGTTTAGGAGGCGGCACTGAAGCTTTCTTT.

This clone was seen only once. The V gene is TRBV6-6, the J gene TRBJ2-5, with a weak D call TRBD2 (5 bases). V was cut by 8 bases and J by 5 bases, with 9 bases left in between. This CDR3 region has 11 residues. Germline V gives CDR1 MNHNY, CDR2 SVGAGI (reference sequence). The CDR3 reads CASEGGETQYF. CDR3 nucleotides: TGTGCCAGCGAGGGTGGGGAGACCCAGTACTTC.

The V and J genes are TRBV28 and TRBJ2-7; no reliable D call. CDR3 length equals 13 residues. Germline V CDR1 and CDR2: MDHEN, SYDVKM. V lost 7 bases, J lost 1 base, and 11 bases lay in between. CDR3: CASTSSVSYEQYF. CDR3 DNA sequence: TGTGCCAGCACATCTTCAGTATCCTACGAGCAGTACTTC.

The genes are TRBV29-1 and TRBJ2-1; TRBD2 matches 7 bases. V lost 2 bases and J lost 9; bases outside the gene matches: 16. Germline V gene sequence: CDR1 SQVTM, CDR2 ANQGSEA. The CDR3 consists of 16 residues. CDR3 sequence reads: CSVERVPIESGGEQFF. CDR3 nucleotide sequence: TGCAGCGTTGAACGGGTGCCGATTGAATCGGGGGGTGAGCAGTTCTTC.

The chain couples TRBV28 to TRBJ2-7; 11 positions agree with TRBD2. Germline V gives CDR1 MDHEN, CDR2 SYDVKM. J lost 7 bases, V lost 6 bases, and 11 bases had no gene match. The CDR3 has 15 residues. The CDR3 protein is CASRLRLAGLGEQYF. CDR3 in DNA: TGTGCCAGCAGACTCCGACTAGCGGGATTGGGGGAGCAGTACTTC. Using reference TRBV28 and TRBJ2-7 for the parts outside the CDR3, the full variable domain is DVKVTQSSRYLVKRTGEKVFLECVQDMDHENMFWYRQDPGLGLRLIYFSYDVKMKEKGDIPEGYSVSREKKERFSLILESASTNQTSMYLCASRLRLAGLGEQYFGPGTRLTVT.

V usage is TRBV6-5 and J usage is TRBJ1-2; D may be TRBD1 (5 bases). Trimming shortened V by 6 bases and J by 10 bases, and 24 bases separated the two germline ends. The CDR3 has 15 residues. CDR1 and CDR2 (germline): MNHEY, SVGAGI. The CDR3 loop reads CASSRVPGRSLHYTF. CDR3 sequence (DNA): TGTGCCAGCAGCCGGGTTCCGGGACGGTCACTTCACTACACCTTC.

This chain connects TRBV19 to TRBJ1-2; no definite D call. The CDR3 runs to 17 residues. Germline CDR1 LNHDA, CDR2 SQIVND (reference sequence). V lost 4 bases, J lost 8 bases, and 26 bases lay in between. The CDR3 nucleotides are TGTGCCAGTAGTACCGGATCGACGGGAGGAGGTCCGGCAGGCTACACCTTC. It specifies CASSTGSTGGGPAGYTF.

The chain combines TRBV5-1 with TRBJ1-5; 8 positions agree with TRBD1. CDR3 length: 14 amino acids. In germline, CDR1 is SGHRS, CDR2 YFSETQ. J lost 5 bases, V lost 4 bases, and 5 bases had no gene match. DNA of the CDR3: TGCGCCAGCAGCGCAGGACAGGGAGATCAGCCCCAGCATTTT. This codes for CASSAGQGDQPQHF.

The CDR3 loop reads CASSEIGGELFF. CDR3 nucleotide sequence: TGTGCCAGCAGTGAAATAGGCGGGGAGCTGTTTTTT. V and J are TRBV6-1 and TRBJ2-2; no clear D. V lost 2 bases and J 7 bases, leaving 5 bases between the germline ends. In germline, CDR1 is MNHNS, CDR2 SASEGT. This CDR3 spans 12 amino acids.

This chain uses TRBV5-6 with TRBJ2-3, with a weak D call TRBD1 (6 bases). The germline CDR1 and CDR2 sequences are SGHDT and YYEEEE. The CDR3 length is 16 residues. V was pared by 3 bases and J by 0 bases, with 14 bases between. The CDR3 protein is CASSSTGVPSTDTQYF. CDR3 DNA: TGTGCCAGCAGCTCGACAGGAGTCCCTAGCACAGATACGCAGTATTTT. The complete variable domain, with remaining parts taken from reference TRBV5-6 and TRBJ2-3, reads DAGVTQSPTHLIKTRGQQVTLRCSPKSGHDTVSWYQQALGQGPQFIFQYYEEEERQRGNFPDRFSGHQFPNYSSELNVNALLLGDSALYLCASSSTGVPSTDTQYFGPGTRLTVL.

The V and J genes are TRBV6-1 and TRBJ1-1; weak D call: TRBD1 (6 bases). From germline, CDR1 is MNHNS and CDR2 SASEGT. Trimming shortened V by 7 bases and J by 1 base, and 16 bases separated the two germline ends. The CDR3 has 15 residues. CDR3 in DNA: TGTGCCAGCAAGGAGTCCTGGACAGCGAACACTGAAGCTTTCTTT. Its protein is CASKESWTANTEAFF.

CDR3 sequence: CASRWTGNSNQPQHF. CDR3 DNA: TGTGCCAGTAGGTGGACAGGGAATAGCAATCAGCCCCAGCATTTT. The rearrangement links TRBV19 to TRBJ1-5, with TRBD1 identical over 8 bases. CDR3 length: 15 amino acids. V shed 6 bases and J 0 bases; nucleotides not matched to a gene: 4. CDR1 is LNHDA and CDR2 is SQIVND in the germline V gene (reference sequence).

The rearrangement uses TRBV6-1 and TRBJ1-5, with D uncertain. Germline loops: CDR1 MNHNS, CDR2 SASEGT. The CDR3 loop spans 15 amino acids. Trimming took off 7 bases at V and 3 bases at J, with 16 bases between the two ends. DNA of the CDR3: TGTGCCAGCAACCCGAGACGGGCGGACAATCAGCCCCAGCATTTT. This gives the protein CASNPRRADNQPQHF.

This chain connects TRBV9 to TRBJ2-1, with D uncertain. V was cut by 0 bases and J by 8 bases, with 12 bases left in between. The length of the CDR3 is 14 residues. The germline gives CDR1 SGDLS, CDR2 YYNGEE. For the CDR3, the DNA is TGTGCCAGCAGCGTAGATGGGCCTGTGGATGAGCAGTTCTTC. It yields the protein CASSVDGPVDEQFF.

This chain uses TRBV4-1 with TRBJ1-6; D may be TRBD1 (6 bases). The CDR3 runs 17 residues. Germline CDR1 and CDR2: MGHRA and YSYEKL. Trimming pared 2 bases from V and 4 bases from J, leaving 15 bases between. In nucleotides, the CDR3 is TGCGCCAGCAGCCAAAGGGGGGATACGGTGTATAATTCACCCCTCCACTTT. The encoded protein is CASSQRGDTVYNSPLHF.

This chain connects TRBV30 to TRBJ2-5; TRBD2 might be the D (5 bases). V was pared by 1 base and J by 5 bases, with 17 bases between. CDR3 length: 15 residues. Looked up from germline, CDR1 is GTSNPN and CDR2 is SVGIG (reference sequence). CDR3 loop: CAWSEAAAAGETQYF. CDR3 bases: TGTGCCTGGAGTGAGGCAGCGGCCGCCGGGGAGACCCAGTACTTC.

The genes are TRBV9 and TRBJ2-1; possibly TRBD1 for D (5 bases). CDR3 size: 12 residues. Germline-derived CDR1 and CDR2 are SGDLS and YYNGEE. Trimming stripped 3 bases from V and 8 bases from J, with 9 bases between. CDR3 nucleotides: TGTGCCAGCAGCGCAGGGCAGGATGAGCAGTTCTTC. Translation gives CASSAGQDEQFF.

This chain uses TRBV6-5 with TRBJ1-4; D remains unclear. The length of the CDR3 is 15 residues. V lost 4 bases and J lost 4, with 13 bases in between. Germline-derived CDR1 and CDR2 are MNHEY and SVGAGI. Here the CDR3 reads CASSLYTGNNEKLFF. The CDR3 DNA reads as TGTGCCAGCAGTTTGTACACGGGGAATAATGAAAAACTGTTTTTT.

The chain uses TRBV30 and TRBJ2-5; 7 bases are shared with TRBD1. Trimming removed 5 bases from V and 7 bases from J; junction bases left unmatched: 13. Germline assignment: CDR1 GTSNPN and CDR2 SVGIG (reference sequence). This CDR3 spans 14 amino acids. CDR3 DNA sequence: TGTGCCTGGGCAAAACAGGACAGGCGACGGACCCAGTACTTC. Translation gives CAWAKQDRRRTQYF.

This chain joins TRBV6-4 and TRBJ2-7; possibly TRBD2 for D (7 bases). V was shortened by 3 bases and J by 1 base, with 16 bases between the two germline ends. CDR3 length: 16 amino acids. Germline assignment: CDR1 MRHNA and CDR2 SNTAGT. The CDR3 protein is CASSEVSRGPSYEQYF. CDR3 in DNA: TGTGCCAGCAGTGAGGTCTCGCGGGGGCCATCCTACGAGCAGTACTTC.

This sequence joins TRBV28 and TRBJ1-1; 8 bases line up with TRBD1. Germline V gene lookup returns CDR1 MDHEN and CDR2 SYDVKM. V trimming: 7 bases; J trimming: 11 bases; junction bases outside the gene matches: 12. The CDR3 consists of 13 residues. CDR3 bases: TGTGCCAGCAAGGGGACCGGGACAGGTGGCGCTTTCTTT. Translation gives CASKGTGTGGAFF.

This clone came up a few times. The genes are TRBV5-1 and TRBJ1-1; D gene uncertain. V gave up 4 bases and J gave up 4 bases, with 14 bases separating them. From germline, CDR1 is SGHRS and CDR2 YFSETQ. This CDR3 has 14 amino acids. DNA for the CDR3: TGCGCCAGCAGCAGAATACGGGAAACCACTGAAGCTTTCTTT. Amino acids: CASSRIRETTEAFF.

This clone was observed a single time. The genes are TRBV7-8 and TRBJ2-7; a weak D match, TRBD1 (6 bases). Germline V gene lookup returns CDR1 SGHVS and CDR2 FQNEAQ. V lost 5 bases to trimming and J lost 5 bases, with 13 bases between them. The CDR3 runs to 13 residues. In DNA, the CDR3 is TGTGCCAGCAGCCAAGGACAGCCCAACGAGCAGTACTTC. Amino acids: CASSQGQPNEQYF.

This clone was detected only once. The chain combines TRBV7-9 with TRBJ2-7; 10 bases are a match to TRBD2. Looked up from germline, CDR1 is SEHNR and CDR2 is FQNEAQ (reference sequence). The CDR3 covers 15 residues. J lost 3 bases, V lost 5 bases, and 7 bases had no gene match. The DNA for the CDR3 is TGTGCCAGCAGCCCGAGAGCGGGAGGGATCTACGAGCAGTACTTC. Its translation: CASSPRAGGIYEQYF.

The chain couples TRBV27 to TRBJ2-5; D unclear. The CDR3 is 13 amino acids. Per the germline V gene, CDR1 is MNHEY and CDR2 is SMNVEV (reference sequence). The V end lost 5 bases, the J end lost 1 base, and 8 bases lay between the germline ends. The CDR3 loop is CASSPPGQETQYF. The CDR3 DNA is TGTGCCAGCAGTCCACCCGGCCAAGAGACCCAGTACTTC.

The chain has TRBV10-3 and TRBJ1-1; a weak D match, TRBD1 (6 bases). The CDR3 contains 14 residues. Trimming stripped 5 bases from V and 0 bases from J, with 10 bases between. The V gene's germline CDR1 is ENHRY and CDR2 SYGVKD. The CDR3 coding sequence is TGTGCCATCAGTCAACAGGGATTGAACACTGAAGCTTTCTTT. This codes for CAISQQGLNTEAFF.

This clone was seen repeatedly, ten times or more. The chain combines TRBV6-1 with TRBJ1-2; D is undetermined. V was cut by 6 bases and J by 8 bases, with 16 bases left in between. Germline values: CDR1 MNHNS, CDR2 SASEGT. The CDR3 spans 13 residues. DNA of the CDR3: TGTGCCAGCAGGAAAAGCCCGGGGATAGGCTACACCTTC. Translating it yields CASRKSPGIGYTF.